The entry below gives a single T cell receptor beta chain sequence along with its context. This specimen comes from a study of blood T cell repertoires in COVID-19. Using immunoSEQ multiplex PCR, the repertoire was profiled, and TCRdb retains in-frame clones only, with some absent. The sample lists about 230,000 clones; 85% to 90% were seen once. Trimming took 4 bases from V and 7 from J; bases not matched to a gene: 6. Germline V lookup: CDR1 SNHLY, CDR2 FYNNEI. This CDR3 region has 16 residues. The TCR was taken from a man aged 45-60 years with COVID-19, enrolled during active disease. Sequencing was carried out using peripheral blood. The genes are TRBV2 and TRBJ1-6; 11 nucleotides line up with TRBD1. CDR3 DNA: TGTGCCAGCAGTGCCGTTGGGACAGGGGGGAATTCACCCCTCCACTTT. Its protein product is CASSAVGTGGNSPLHF. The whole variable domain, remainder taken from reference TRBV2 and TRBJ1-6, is EPEVTQTPSHQVTQMGQEVILRCVPISNHLYFYWYRQILGQKVEFLVSFYNNEISEKSEIFDDQFSVERPDGSNFTLKIRSTKLEDSAMYFCASSAVGTGGNSPLHFGNGTRLTVT.